The present entry profiles one T cell receptor (beta chain) with its context. The sample is drawn from a study of blood T cell repertoires in COVID-19. Study overall: Material from acute and convalescent COVID-19 was sourced from the United States, Italy and Spain.

Trimming left V 1 base short and J 6 bases short, with 9 bases between. The CDR3 consists of 13 residues. The germline gives CDR1 MGHRA, CDR2 YSYEKL. In the study's own analysis: Reference gene primer amplification yielded estimated nucleated cell counts. Some clones are missing from TCRdb's copy, which holds only in-frame ones; the method was immunoSEQ multiplex PCR. The DNA was the basis for D and trimming; V, J and clone size are from that table. Counted here are about 200,000 clones, roughly nine tenths occurring once; the ten biggest clones make up 0.65% to 0.85%. Sequenced: peripheral blood. This clonotype originated in a man in his forties with acute or convalescent COVID-19. The chain joins TRBV4-1 to TRBJ1-2, with D unclear. In DNA form, the CDR3 reads TGCGCCAGCAGCCAAGTACAGAGAAATGGCTACACCTTC. Translated, it gives CASSQVQRNGYTF.